One sample yielded the 3 T cell receptor beta chains listed below, sequenced in a study of relationships among human T cell subsets. From mRNA, alpha and beta CDR3 regions were amplified using semiquantitative ARM-PCR. Exponential amplification used communal superprimers after tagged nested gene-specific primers in ARM-PCR. TCRdb passed the multiplex PCR reads through MiXCR, listing each CDR3 protein once. The sample consists of over 8,000 distinct CDR3 sequences, around 52% of them appearing once. From the CD45RA-negative fraction, anti-CD45RO beads picked out CD45RA-RO+ memory T cells. The sequenced material came from memory T cells sorted from blood. The origin of the receptors is a man aged 40-55 years in good health.

This chain joins TRBV11-1 and TRBJ1-2; D unresolved. Germline V gene lookup returns CDR1 SGHAT and CDR2 FQDESV (reference sequence). V was clipped by 5 bases and J by 4 bases, with 14 bases between them. The CDR3 has 14 residues. The DNA of the CDR3 is TGTGCCAGCAGCGAAGAGCGGAGAGGCTATGGCTACACCTTC. This codes for CASSEERRGYGYTF.

Comment on this clonotype: Lacking the conserved final phenylalanine or tryptophan, this CDR3 likely reflects a read error. The chain combines TRBV12-3 or TRBV12-4 with TRBJ1-5; D gene uncertain. Deletions cut 3 bases from V and 6 bases from J, with 6 bases between. The CDR3 is 12 amino acids. The CDR3 region has the DNA TGTGCCAGCAGTTTTGAGGGTCAGCCCCAGCATCTT. As protein: CASSFEGQPQHL.

The chain links TRBV11-2 to TRBJ2-1; D uncertain. Germline CDR1 is SGHAT and CDR2 is FQNNGV. V lost 1 base and J lost 6, with 16 bases in between. The length of the CDR3 is 16 residues. In DNA form, the CDR3 reads TGTGCCAGCAGCTTAGTGGGTATCCTCGCTGTCAATGAGCAGTTCTTC. This sequence encodes CASSLVGILAVNEQFF.